This passage covers 31 T cell receptor beta chains from one sample sequenced in a study of blood T cell repertoires in COVID-19. TCRdb's table, derived via immunoSEQ multiplex PCR, lists solely in-frame clones and lacks some. The sample has a few hundred thousand clones; around four fifths are singletons. The sample consisted of PBMCs or T cells enriched from blood (not recorded which). The receptor set was obtained from a woman aged 45 to 65 who had recovered from COVID-19.

V and J are TRBV5-6 and TRBJ1-4, with no clear D. CDR3 length: 13 amino acids. CDR1 and CDR2 (germline): SGHDT, YYEEEE. V was pared by 1 base and J by 7 bases, with 8 bases between. CDR3 region: CASSLRTVEKLFF. DNA for the CDR3: TGTGCCAGCAGCTTGCGAACGGTTGAAAAACTGTTTTTT.

This clone was seen a handful of times. This chain connects TRBV9 to TRBJ1-3; D remains ambiguous. Germline assignment: CDR1 SGDLS and CDR2 YYNGEE. V was cut by 0 bases and J by 4 bases, with 11 bases left in between. This CDR3 has 15 residues. CDR3 loop: CASSVGGIFGNTIYF. CDR3 DNA sequence: TGTGCCAGCAGCGTAGGAGGAATCTTCGGAAACACCATATATTTT. The whole variable domain, remainder taken from reference TRBV9 and TRBJ1-3, is DSGVTQTPKHLITATGQRVTLRCSPRSGDLSVYWYQQSLDQGLQFLIQYYNGEERAKGNILERFSAQQFPDLHSELNLSSLELGDSALYFCASSVGGIFGNTIYFGEGSWLTVV.

V is TRBV5-1 and J is TRBJ2-2; TRBD2 is a possible D gene (5 bases). CDR3 length: 15 amino acids. Germline loops: CDR1 SGHRS, CDR2 YFSETQ. The V and J ends lost 3 bases and 3 bases respectively, with 12 bases between them. The CDR3 protein is CASSSSGDHTGELFF. As DNA, the CDR3 is TGCGCCAGCAGCTCGAGCGGAGACCACACCGGGGAGCTGTTTTTT.

The chain joins TRBV18 to TRBJ2-7; 7 bases are shared with TRBD2. CDR1 KGHSH and CDR2 LQKENI come from the germline V gene. After removal of 0 bases from V and 0 bases from J, the junction contained 2 bases not matched to a gene. The CDR3 has 15 amino acids. CDR3 sequence: CASSPPGGFSYEQYF. CDR3 nucleotides: TGTGCCAGCTCACCACCGGGGGGGTTCTCCTACGAGCAGTACTTC.

Of note for this clone: The same CDR3 can be traced to other DNA sequences in this sample. This chain links TRBV7-6 with TRBJ1-5; 7 bases fit TRBD1. Germline V lookup: CDR1 SGHVS, CDR2 FNYEAQ. The CDR3 consists of 17 residues. V was pared by 1 base and J by 0 bases, with 6 bases of the junction left unmatched. The CDR3 protein is CASSLGTGPYSNQPQHF. DNA for the CDR3: TGTGCCAGCAGCTTAGGGACAGGACCATATAGCAATCAGCCCCAGCATTTT.

This chain uses TRBV4-2 with TRBJ1-1, with a weak D call TRBD1 (6 bases). The CDR3 covers 16 residues. From germline, CDR1 is LGHNA and CDR2 YNFKEQ. V was clipped by 0 bases and J by 1 base, with 12 bases between them. The CDR3: CASSQDSGHQNTEAFF. Written as DNA, the CDR3 is TGTGCCAGCAGCCAAGATTCGGGACACCAGAACACTGAAGCTTTCTTT.

This chain links TRBV6-2 or TRBV6-3 with TRBJ2-5; 7 bases line up with TRBD1. The germline V gene has CDR1 MNHEY and CDR2 SVGEGT. The CDR3 spans 16 residues. V lost 5 bases and J lost 1; bases outside the gene matches: 10. The DNA of the CDR3 is TGTGCCAGCAGTAACCGGGACAGAGGTTTCCAAGAGACCCAGTACTTC. Translated: CASSNRDRGFQETQYF.

This clone was counted between two and nine times. A read error may produce the germline difference seen at one junction end. V gene TRBV30 combines with J gene TRBJ2-3; TRBD2 aligns across 8 bases. The V gene's germline CDR1 is GTSNPN and CDR2 SVGIG (reference sequence). There are 14 residues in the CDR3. The CDR3 is CAWSVSRREGSLHF. CDR3 nucleotide sequence: TGTGCCTGGAGTGTCAGCCGACGGGAGGGCTCACTGCATTTT. Full variable domain (rest looked up from reference TRBV30 and TRBJ2-3): SQTIHQWPATLVQPVGSPLSLECTVEGTSNPNLYWYRQAAGRGLQLLFYSVGIGQISSEVPQNLSASRPQDRQFILSSKKLLLSDSGFYLCAWSVSRREGSLHFGPGTRLTVL.

The chain has TRBV30 and TRBJ1-3; 10 positions agree with TRBD1. V was clipped by 6 bases and J by 0 bases; unmatched bases: 8. CDR1 and CDR2 (germline): GTSNPN, SVGIG (reference sequence). The CDR3 has 16 amino acids. Here the CDR3 DNA reads TGTGCCTGTCGATTCCGGGACAGGGGCTCTGGAAACACCATATATTTT. Translation gives CACRFRDRGSGNTIYF.

The J gene is TRBJ1-4, the V gene TRBV19; 7 bases align to TRBD1. V trimming: 5 bases; J trimming: 7 bases; junction bases outside the gene matches: 10. The CDR3 has 15 residues. Germline CDR1 LNHDA, CDR2 SQIVND (reference sequence). In nucleotides, the CDR3 is TGTGCCAGTAGTCCAATGACAGGGAAAAGTGAAAAACTGTTTTTT. Translating it yields CASSPMTGKSEKLFF.

The chain combines TRBV5-1 with TRBJ2-3, with TRBD2 matching 9 bases. The CDR3 length is 17 residues. Germline V CDR1 and CDR2: SGHRS, YFSETQ. Trimming at V came to 0 bases and at J to 2 bases, leaving 7 bases not matched to a gene. CDR3 protein: CASSLALAGPITDTQYF. The CDR3 nucleotides read TGCGCCAGCAGCTTGGCCCTAGCGGGACCAATCACAGATACGCAGTATTTT. The full variable domain, in which reference TRBV5-1 and TRBJ2-3 provide the parts outside the CDR3, is KAGVTQTPRYLIKTRGQQVTLSCSPISGHRSVSWYQQTPGQGLQFLFEYFSETQRNKGNFPGRFSGRQFSNSRSEMNVSTLELGDSALYLCASSLALAGPITDTQYFGPGTRLTVL.

The chain carries TRBV6-5 and TRBJ2-7; TRBD1 might be the D (5 bases). The length of the CDR3 is 14 residues. Germline loops: CDR1 MNHEY, CDR2 SVGAGI. V lost 0 bases and J 2 bases, leaving 8 bases between the germline ends. CDR3: CASSYSKGTYEQYF. In DNA form, the CDR3 reads TGTGCCAGCAGTTACTCGAAGGGGACCTACGAGCAGTACTTC.

V and J are TRBV4-2 and TRBJ1-2; tentatively, D is TRBD1 (5 bases). The CDR3 loop spans 13 amino acids. Germline V lookup: CDR1 LGHNA, CDR2 YNFKEQ. Deletions cut 0 bases from V and 7 bases from J, with 9 bases between. The CDR3 sequence: CASSQEPQGGYTF. The CDR3, as DNA: TGTGCCAGCAGCCAAGAACCCCAGGGTGGCTACACCTTC.

The chain combines TRBV5-1 with TRBJ1-2; 9 positions match TRBD1. From germline, CDR1 is SGHRS and CDR2 YFSETQ. Losses at the gene ends were 0 bases for V and 8 bases for J; bases not matched to a gene: 2. The CDR3 has 13 amino acids. CDR3 sequence reads: CASSLGDRDGYTF. The CDR3 DNA reads as TGCGCCAGCAGCTTGGGGGACAGGGACGGCTACACCTTC. The full variable domain, with the rest looked up from reference TRBV5-1 and TRBJ1-2, is KAGVTQTPRYLIKTRGQQVTLSCSPISGHRSVSWYQQTPGQGLQFLFEYFSETQRNKGNFPGRFSGRQFSNSRSEMNVSTLELGDSALYLCASSLGDRDGYTFGSGTRLTVV.

The V and J genes are TRBV19 and TRBJ2-3; perhaps TRBD1 as D (6 bases). CDR1 is LNHDA and CDR2 is SQIVND in the germline V gene (reference sequence). The CDR3 runs to 12 residues. V dropped 8 bases and J dropped 2 bases, with 8 bases sitting between them. This CDR3 reads CASGQSTDTQYF. As DNA, the CDR3 is TGTGCCAGTGGACAGTCCACAGATACGCAGTATTTT. Combining the CDR3 with reference TRBV19 and TRBJ2-3 gives the whole variable domain DGGITQSPKYLFRKEGQNVTLSCEQNLNHDAMYWYRQDPGQGLRLIYYSQIVNDFQKGDIAEGYSVSREKKESFPLTVTSAQKNPTAFYLCASGQSTDTQYFGPGTRLTVL.

The chain employs TRBV5-8 and TRBJ1-5, with D perhaps matching TRBD1 (5 bases). This CDR3 is built from 16 residues. V shed 4 bases and J shed 3 bases, with 17 bases lying between them. Germline assignment: CDR1 SGHTS and CDR2 YDEGEE. CDR3 sequence (DNA): TGTGCCAGCAGCCCCACAGGTTGGGGAATCAATCAGCCCCAGCATTTT. This sequence encodes CASSPTGWGINQPQHF.

The chain joins TRBV29-1 to TRBJ2-7; D ambiguous. CDR1 is SQVTM and CDR2 is ANQGSEA in the germline V gene. The CDR3 totals 12 residues. The germline V and J ends were trimmed by 4 bases and 3 bases, with 10 bases remaining between them. CDR3 coding DNA: TGCAGCGTTGGGCAAAATTACTACGAGCAGTACTTC. This encodes CSVGQNYYEQYF.

This chain joins TRBV19 and TRBJ1-4; 8 bases map to TRBD1. The ends lost 5 bases at V and 3 bases at J; junction bases unmatched: 5. The CDR3 is 15 amino acids. Germline V gene lookup returns CDR1 LNHDA and CDR2 SQIVND (reference sequence). The CDR3 sequence is CASSPQGVANEKLFF. DNA for the CDR3: TGTGCCAGTAGTCCACAGGGGGTAGCTAATGAAAAACTGTTTTTT.

The chain carries TRBV3-1 (or the pseudogene TRBV3-2) and TRBJ2-1; no clear D gene. This CDR3 spans 15 amino acids. Trimming left V 3 bases short and J 1 base short, with 10 bases between. Germline lookup yields CDR1 LGHDT and CDR2 YNNKEL (reference sequence). The CDR3 region is CASSQRLISYNEQFF. The CDR3 bases are TGTGCCAGCAGCCAGAGACTGATATCCTACAATGAGCAGTTCTTC.

The rearrangement joins TRBV6-6 to TRBJ2-7, with 8 bases fitting TRBD1. V lost 5 bases, J lost 0 bases, and 12 bases stayed unmatched. Germline V gene lookup returns CDR1 MNHNY and CDR2 SVGAGI (reference sequence). There are 17 residues in the CDR3. In nucleotides, the CDR3 is TGTGCCAGCAGTCCCCGTCAGACAGGGGCCAGCTCCTACGAGCAGTACTTC. This codes for CASSPRQTGASSYEQYF.

This chain links TRBV5-6 with TRBJ1-1; 8 bases fit TRBD1. The CDR3 has 13 residues. Unmatched junction bases numbered 5, after V lost 4 bases and J lost 6 bases. Germline CDR1 SGHDT, CDR2 YYEEEE. The DNA for the CDR3 is TGTGCCAGCAGCCCCTGGACAGGGTCTGAAGCTTTCTTT. Residues: CASSPWTGSEAFF.

The V and J genes are TRBV11-2 and TRBJ2-7, with D possibly being TRBD2 (5 bases). The CDR3 covers 14 residues. V was clipped by 1 base and J by 7 bases, with 14 bases between them. Germline CDR1 reads SGHAT; CDR2 reads FQNNGV. The CDR3 sequence: CASSLVGNLGEQYF. CDR3 DNA sequence: TGTGCCAGCAGCTTAGTCGGGAATCTTGGAGAGCAGTACTTC. The full variable domain, completed using reference TRBV11-2 and TRBJ2-7, is EAGVAQSPRYKIIEKRQSVAFWCNPISGHATLYWYQQILGQGPKLLIQFQNNGVVDDSQLPKDRFSAERLKGVDSTLKIQPAKLEDSAVYLCASSLVGNLGEQYFGPGTRLTVT.

The genes are TRBV6-5 and TRBJ1-2; 7 bases agree with TRBD1. Germline V lookup: CDR1 MNHEY, CDR2 SVGAGI. Losses at the gene ends were 3 bases for V and 6 bases for J; bases not matched to a gene: 4. The CDR3 loop spans 13 amino acids. CDR3 sequence reads: CASSYDGTDGYTF. The DNA of the CDR3 is TGTGCCAGCAGTTATGACGGGACAGATGGCTACACCTTC.

This clone has a single count. The V and J genes are TRBV7-9 and TRBJ2-5, with 9 positions matching TRBD1. The CDR3 covers 15 residues. J lost 6 bases, V lost 5 bases, and 10 bases had no gene match. CDR1 is SEHNR and CDR2 is FQNEAQ in the germline V gene (reference sequence). This CDR3 reads CASSTSGQGVKTQYF. The CDR3 DNA reads as TGTGCCAGCAGCACTTCGGGACAGGGAGTGAAGACCCAGTACTTC. Complete variable domain (other parts from reference TRBV7-9 and TRBJ2-5): DTGVSQNPRHKITKRGQNVTFRCDPISEHNRLYWYRQTLGQGPEFLTYFQNEAQLEKSRLLSDRFSAERPKGSFSTLEIQRTEQGDSAMYLCASSTSGQGVKTQYFGPGTRLLVL.

J is TRBJ2-1 and V is TRBV11-3; 8 positions match TRBD1. J was trimmed by 11 bases and V by 5 bases; bases with no gene match: 17. This CDR3 spans 16 amino acids. From germline, CDR1 is SGHNT and CDR2 YENEEA. CDR3 loop: CASSALPGQAEQKQFF. The CDR3 DNA follows: TGTGCCAGCAGCGCCCTTCCGGGACAGGCCGAACAAAAGCAGTTCTTC.

The rearrangement links TRBV7-2 to TRBJ1-2, with 7 bases aligning to TRBD1. Germline V gene data show CDR1 as SGHTA and CDR2 as FQGNSA. There are 12 residues in the CDR3. The V and J ends lost 6 bases and 8 bases, in that order; junction bases with no gene match: 6. The CDR3 region has the DNA TGTGCCAGCAGTCGGGACAGCACCGGCTACACCTTC. Amino acid sequence: CASSRDSTGYTF.

The DNA of the CDR3 is TGTGCCTGGAGCTCGGGACAGGTTGAAAACACCATATATTTT. Amino acids: CAWSSGQVENTIYF. V usage is TRBV30 and J usage is TRBJ1-3; TRBD1 aligns across 8 bases. This CDR3 is 14 amino acids long. The germline V gene encodes CDR1 GTSNPN and CDR2 SVGIG (reference sequence). Trimming cost V 3 bases and J 6 bases; bases outside gene matches: 7.

This chain links TRBV18 with TRBJ2-3; D not certain. The V gene's germline CDR1 is KGHSH and CDR2 LQKENI. CDR3 size: 13 residues. Trimming took 4 bases from V and 1 from J, leaving 6 bases between them. This CDR3 reads CASSLPGTDTQYF. The CDR3 nucleotides are TGTGCCAGCTCACTTCCTGGCACAGATACGCAGTATTTT.

The chain combines TRBV11-2 with TRBJ1-3; TRBD1 agrees at 9 bases. Germline CDR1 reads SGHAT; CDR2 reads FQNNGV. After removal of 5 bases from V and 0 bases from J, the junction contained 2 bases not matched to a gene. The CDR3 runs 15 residues. DNA of the CDR3: TGTGCCAGCAGCACAGGGGGCTACTCTGGAAACACCATATATTTT. Protein product: CASSTGGYSGNTIYF.

The V and J genes are TRBV19 and TRBJ2-2; 9 bases agree with TRBD2. With 5 bases clipped from V and 13 bases from J, the junction kept 17 bases outside the gene matches. The germline gives CDR1 LNHDA, CDR2 SQIVND (reference sequence). This CDR3 comprises 16 residues. The CDR3 DNA follows: TGTGCCAGTAGTCCCAAGGGGAGTAGCGGGGGATCGTGGCTGTTTTTT. Encoded protein: CASSPKGSSGGSWLFF.

The J gene is TRBJ1-2, the V gene TRBV10-3; TRBD1 is a possible D gene (5 bases). CDR1 is ENHRY and CDR2 is SYGVKD in the germline V gene. Trimming removed 10 bases at V and 2 bases at J, with 17 bases between. The CDR3 is made up of 14 amino acids. For the CDR3, the DNA is TGTGCCACCTCCAGGGATACCCCAAACTATGGCTACACCTTC. It yields the protein CATSRDTPNYGYTF.